This T cell receptor (beta chain) was sequenced in a study of vaccination effects on CD4 cells after COVID-19. Whole-study context: Each person got two doses of an mRNA SARS-CoV-2 vaccine, BNT162b2 or mRNA-1273.

Before sequencing took place, the ViraFEST assay used viral peptide pools to expand antigen-specific CD4+ T cells. CD4+ T cells were isolated after less than 13 days of culture. The healthy vaccine recipients, who had no prior SARS-CoV-2 infection, showed negative nucleocapsid antibodies. Days 3 and 7 saw half the medium replaced with IL-2 medium. Note on this clone: What it binds is unknown.

Data came from immunoSEQ multiplex PCR; TCRdb stores just in-frame clones and leaves some out. The sample yields just over 30,000 clones, around 70% seen once. The sequencing used CD4+ T cells from PBMCs cultured with HCoV-229E spike peptides, collected before COVID-19 vaccination. This clonotype originated in a human donor who received a COVID-19 vaccine.

The CDR3: CASSPRTGLVIQYF. CDR3 DNA sequence: TGTGCCAGCAGTCCTAGGACAGGACTAGTAATTCAGTACTTC. The chain links TRBV6-5 to TRBJ2-4; possibly TRBD1 or TRBD2 for D (7 bases each). This CDR3 is 14 amino acids long. Germline values: CDR1 MNHEY, CDR2 SVGAGI. With 5 bases removed from V and 10 bases from J, the gap between germline ends came to 18 bases.